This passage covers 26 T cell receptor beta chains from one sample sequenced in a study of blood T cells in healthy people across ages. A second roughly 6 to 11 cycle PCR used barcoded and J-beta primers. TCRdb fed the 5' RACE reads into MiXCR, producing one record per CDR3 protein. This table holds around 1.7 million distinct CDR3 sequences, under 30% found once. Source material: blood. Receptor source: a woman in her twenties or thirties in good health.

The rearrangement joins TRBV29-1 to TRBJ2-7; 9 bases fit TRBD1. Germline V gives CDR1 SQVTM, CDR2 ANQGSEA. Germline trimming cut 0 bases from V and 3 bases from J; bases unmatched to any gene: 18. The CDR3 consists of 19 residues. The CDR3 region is CSVEEGYRGLLPSFYEQYF. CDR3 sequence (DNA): TGCAGCGTTGAAGAAGGGTACAGGGGGCTCCTCCCTAGCTTCTACGAGCAGTACTTC.

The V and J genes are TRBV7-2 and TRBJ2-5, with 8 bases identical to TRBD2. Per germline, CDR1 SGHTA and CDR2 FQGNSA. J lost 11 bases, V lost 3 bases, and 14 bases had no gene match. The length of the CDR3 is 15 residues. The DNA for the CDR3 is TGTGCCAGCAGCTTTTCTAGCGGGTGGGGCGATGAGCAGTACTTC. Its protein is CASSFSSGWGDEQYF.

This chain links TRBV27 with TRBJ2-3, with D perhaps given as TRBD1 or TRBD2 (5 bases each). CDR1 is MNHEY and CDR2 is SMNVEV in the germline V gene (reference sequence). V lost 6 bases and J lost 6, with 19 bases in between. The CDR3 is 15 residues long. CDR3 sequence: CASSSYTLEGDTQYF. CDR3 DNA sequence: TGTGCCAGCAGCTCCTATACGCTCGAGGGGGATACGCAGTATTTT.

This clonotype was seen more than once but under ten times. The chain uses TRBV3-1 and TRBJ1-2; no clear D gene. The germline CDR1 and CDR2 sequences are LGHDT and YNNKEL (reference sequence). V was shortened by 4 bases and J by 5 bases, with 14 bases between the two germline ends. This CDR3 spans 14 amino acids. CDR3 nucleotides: TGTGCCAGCAGCCCAAAGCAGACCTATTATGGCTACACCTTC. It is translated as CASSPKQTYYGYTF. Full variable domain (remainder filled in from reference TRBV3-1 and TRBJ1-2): DTAVSQTPKYLVTQMGNDKSIKCEQNLGHDTMYWYKQDSKKFLKIMFSYNNKELIINETVPNRFSPKSPDKAHLNLHINSLELGDSAVYFCASSPKQTYYGYTFGSGTRLTVV.

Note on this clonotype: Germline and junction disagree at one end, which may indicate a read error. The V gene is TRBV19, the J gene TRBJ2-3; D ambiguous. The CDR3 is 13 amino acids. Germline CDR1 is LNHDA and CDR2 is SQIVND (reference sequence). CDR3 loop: CARSISGSDTQYF. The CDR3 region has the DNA TGTGCCAGGAGTATTTCGGGCAGCGATACGCAGTATTTT.

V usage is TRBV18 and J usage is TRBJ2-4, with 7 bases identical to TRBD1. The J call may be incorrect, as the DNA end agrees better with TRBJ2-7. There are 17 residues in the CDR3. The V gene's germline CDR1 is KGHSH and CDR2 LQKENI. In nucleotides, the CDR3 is TGTGCCAGCTCACCAAGTGTATCGGACAGGTTCTCCTACGAGCAGTACTTC. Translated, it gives CASSPSVSDRFSYEQYF.

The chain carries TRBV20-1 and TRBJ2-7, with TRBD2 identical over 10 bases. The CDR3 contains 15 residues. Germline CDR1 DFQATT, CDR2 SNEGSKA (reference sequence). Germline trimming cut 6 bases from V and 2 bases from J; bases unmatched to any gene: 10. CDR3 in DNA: TGCAGTGCCCAGACCCCCAGCGGGAGGGCCTACGAGCAGTACTTC. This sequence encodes CSAQTPSGRAYEQYF.

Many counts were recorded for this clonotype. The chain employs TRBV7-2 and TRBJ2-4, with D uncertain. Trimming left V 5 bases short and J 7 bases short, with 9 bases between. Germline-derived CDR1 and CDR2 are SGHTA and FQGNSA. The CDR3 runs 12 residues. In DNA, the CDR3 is TGTGCCAGCAGCCCCATGGGTAACATTCAGTACTTC. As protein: CASSPMGNIQYF.

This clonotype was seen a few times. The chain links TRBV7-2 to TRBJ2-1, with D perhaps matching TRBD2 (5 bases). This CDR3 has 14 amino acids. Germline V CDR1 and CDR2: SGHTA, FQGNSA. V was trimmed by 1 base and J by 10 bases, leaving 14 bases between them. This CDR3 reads CASSLDPAPGEQFF. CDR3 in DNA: TGTGCCAGCAGCTTAGATCCAGCACCGGGAGAGCAGTTCTTC.

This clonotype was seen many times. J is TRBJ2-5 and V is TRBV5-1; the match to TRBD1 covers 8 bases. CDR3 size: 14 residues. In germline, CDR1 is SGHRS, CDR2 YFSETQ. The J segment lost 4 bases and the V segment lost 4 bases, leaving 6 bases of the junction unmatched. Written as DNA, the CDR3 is TGCGCCAGCAGCACGGACAGGGTTCGAGAGACCCAGTACTTC. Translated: CASSTDRVRETQYF.

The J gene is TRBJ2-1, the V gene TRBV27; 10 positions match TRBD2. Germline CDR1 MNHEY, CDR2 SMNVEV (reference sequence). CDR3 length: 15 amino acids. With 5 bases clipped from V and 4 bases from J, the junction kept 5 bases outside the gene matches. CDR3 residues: CASSIGLAEYNEQFF. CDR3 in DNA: TGTGCCAGCAGTATTGGACTAGCGGAGTACAATGAGCAGTTCTTC.

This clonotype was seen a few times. CDR3 coding DNA: TGTGCCAGCAGCCAAGGACAGGCAACAACTGAAGCTTTCTTT. It is translated as CASSQGQATTEAFF. V gene TRBV12-3 or TRBV12-4 combines with J gene TRBJ1-1, with TRBD1 matching over 7 bases. The trim removed 6 bases at V and 5 bases at J, leaving 9 bases unmatched. There are 14 residues in the CDR3.

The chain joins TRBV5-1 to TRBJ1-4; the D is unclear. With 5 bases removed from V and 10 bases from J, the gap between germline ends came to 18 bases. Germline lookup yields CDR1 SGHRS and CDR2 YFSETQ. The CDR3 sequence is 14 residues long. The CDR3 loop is CASSSPAGEGKLFF. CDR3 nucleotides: TGCGCCAGCAGTTCCCCCGCCGGAGAGGGAAAACTGTTTTTT.

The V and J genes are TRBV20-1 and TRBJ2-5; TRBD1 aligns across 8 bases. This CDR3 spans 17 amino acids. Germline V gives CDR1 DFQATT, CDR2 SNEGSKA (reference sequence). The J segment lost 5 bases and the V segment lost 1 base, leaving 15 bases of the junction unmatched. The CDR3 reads CSARVNVWQGALETQYF. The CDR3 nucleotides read TGCAGTGCTAGAGTGAACGTATGGCAGGGGGCTTTGGAGACCCAGTACTTC.

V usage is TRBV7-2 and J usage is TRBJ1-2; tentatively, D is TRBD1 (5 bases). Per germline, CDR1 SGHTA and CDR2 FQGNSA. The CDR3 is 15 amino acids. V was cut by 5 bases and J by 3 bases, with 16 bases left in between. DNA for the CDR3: TGTGCCAGCAGCCAACCCCCAGGGAACCACTATGGCTACACCTTC. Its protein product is CASSQPPGNHYGYTF.

The chain's CDR3 is CASSPQKQYEQYF. In nucleotides, the CDR3 is TGTGCCAGCTCACCACAGAAACAGTACGAGCAGTACTTC. The V and J genes are TRBV18 and TRBJ2-7; no clear D gene. Germline V CDR1 and CDR2: KGHSH, LQKENI. Trimming cost V 1 base and J 4 bases, with 8 bases left between them. This CDR3 has 13 amino acids.

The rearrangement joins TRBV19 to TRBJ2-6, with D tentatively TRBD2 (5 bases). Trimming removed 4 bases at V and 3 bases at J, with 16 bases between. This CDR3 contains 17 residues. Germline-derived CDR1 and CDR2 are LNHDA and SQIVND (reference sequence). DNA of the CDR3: TGTGCCAGTAGTAGGCAGGACTTCCCACGTGGGGCCAACGTCCTGACTTTC. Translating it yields CASSRQDFPRGANVLTF.

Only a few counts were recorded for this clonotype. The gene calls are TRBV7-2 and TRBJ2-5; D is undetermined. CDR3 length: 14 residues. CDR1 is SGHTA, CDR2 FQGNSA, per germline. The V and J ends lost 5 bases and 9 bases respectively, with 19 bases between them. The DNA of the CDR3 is TGTGCCAGCAGCGCCGCCCTGGACCTCGCGTCCCAGTACTTC. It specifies CASSAALDLASQYF.

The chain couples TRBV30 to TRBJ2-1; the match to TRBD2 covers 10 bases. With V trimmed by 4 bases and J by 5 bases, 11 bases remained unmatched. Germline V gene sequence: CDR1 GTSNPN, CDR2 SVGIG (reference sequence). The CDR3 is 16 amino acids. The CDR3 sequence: CAWTELAGGQNNEQFF. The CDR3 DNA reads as TGTGCCTGGACCGAATTAGCGGGGGGCCAGAACAATGAGCAGTTCTTC. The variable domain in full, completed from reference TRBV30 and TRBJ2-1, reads SQTIHQWPATLVQPVGSPLSLECTVEGTSNPNLYWYRQAAGRGLQLLFYSVGIGQISSEVPQNLSASRPQDRQFILSSKKLLLSDSGFYLCAWTELAGGQNNEQFFGPGTRLTVL.

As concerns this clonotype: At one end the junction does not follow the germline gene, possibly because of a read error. Here the CDR3 reads CSTRDSPGGVAALTDTQYF. The CDR3 DNA reads as TGCAGTACTAGAGATTCCCCGGGGGGCGTTGCTGCCCTCACAGATACGCAGTATTTT. The chain combines TRBV20-1 with TRBJ2-3, with TRBD2 as a possible D gene (7 bases). The length of the CDR3 is 19 residues. Germline loops: CDR1 DFQATT, CDR2 SNEGSKA (reference sequence).

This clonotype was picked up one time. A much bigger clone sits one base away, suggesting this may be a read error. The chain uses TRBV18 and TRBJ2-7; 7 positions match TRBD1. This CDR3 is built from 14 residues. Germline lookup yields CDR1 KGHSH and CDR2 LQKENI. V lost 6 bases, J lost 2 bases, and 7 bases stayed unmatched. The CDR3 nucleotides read TGTGCCAGCTCGGGGGACAGTTTCACCTACGAGCAGTACTTC. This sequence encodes CASSGDSFTYEQYF. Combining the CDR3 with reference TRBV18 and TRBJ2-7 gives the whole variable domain NAGVMQNPRHLVRRRGQEARLRCSPMKGHSHVYWYRQLPEEGLKFMVYLQKENIIDESGMPKERFSAEFPKEGPSILRIQQVVRGDSAAYFCASSGDSFTYEQYFGPGTRLTVT.

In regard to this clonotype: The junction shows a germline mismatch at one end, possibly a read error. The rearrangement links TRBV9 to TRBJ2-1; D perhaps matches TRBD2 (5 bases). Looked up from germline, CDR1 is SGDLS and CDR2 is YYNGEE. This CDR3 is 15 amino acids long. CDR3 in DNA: TGTGCCGGCAGCGTAGGAGGATCTTTGTACAATGAGCAGTTCTTC. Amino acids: CAGSVGGSLYNEQFF.

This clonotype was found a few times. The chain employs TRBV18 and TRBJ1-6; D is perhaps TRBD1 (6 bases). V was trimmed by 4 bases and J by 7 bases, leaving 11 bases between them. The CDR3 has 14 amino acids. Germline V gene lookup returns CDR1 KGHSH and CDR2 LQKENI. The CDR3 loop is CASSLDRKNSPLHF. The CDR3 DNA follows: TGTGCCAGCTCACTGGACAGAAAAAATTCACCCCTCCACTTT.

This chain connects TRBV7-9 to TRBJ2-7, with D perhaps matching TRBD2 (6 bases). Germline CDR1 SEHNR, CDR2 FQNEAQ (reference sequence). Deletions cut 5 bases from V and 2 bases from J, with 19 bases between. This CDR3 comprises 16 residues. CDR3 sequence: CASSPLGAGFAYEQYF. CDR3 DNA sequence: TGTGCCAGCAGCCCATTAGGGGCGGGGTTCGCCTACGAGCAGTACTTC.

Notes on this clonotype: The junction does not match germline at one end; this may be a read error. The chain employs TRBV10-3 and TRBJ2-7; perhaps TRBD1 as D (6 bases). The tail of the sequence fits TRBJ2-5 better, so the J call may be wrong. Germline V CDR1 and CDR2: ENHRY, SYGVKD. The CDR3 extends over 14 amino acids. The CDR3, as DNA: TGTGCCATCACACCGAATGGGGGCCAAGGGACCCAGTACTTC. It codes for CAITPNGGQGTQYF.

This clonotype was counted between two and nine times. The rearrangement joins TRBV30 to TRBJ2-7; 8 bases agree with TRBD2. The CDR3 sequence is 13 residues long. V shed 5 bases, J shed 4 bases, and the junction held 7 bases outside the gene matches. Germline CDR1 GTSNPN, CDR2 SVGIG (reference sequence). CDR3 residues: CAWRGAGVYEQYF. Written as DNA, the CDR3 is TGTGCCTGGCGAGGAGCGGGGGTATACGAGCAGTACTTC. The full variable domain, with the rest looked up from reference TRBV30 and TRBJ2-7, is SQTIHQWPATLVQPVGSPLSLECTVEGTSNPNLYWYRQAAGRGLQLLFYSVGIGQISSEVPQNLSASRPQDRQFILSSKKLLLSDSGFYLCAWRGAGVYEQYFGPGTRLTVT.